In its sample, the clone carrying this T cell receptor (beta chain) was seen many times. Amplification of the TCR beta CDR3 regions used RNA transcripts (as template). HTBI-primed first-round RT-PCR preceded second-round multiplex PCR. MiXCR, run by TCRdb on the multiplex PCR reads, gives a single entry per CDR3 protein. The sample includes almost 400,000 distinct CDR3 sequences, around 20% of them seen just once. The CDR3 is 11 amino acids. The germline V and J ends were trimmed by 4 bases and 5 bases, with 6 bases remaining between them. Germline V CDR1 and CDR2: MDHEN, SYDVKM. This record comes from a study of Graves' ophthalmopathy and Graves' hyperthyroidism. With a duration under 3 months, ophthalmopathy in the donors showed moderate-to-severe activity, CAS ≥3 and NOSPECS ≥4. Pregnancy or lactation, uncontrolled infections and other autoimmune diseases were grounds for excluding patients.

The rearrangement uses TRBV28 and TRBJ2-7; no definite D call. The receptor's source is a woman aged 18 to 35 with Graves' ophthalmopathy. Sequencing was carried out using peripheral blood. The CDR3 region is CASSSTHEQYF. The CDR3 DNA reads TGTGCCAGCAGTTCCACGCACGAGCAGTACTTC.